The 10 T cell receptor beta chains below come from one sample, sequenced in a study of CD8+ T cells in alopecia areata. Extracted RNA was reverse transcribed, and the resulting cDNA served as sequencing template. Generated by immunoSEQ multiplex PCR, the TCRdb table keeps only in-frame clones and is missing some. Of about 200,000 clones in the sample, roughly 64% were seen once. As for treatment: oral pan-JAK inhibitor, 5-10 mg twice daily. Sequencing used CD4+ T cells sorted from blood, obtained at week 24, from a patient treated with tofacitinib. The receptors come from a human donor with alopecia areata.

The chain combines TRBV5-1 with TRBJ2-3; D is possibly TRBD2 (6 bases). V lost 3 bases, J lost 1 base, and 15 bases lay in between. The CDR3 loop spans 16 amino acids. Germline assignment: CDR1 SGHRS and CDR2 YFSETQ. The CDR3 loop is CASSSRGWEGTDTQYF. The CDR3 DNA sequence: TGCGCCAGCAGCTCGCGCGGCTGGGAGGGCACAGATACGCAGTATTTT.

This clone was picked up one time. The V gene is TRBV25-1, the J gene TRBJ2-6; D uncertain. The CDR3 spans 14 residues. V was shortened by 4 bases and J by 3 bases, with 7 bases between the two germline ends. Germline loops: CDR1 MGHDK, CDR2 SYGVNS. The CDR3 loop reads CASSGSGGANVLTF. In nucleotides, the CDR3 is TGTGCCAGCAGTGGGTCTGGTGGGGCCAACGTCCTGACTTTC.

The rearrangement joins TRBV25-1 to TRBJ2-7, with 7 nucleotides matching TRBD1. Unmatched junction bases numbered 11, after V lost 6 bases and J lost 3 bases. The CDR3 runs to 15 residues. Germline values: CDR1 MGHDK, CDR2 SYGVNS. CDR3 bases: TGTGCCAGCAGCCCCCCGACAGGGTACGGCTACGAGCAGTACTTC. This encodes CASSPPTGYGYEQYF.

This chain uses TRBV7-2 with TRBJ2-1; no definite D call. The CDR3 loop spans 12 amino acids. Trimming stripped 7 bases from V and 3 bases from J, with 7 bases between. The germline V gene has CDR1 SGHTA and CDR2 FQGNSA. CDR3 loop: CASTHSYNEQFF. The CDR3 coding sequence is TGTGCCAGCACCCACAGCTACAATGAGCAGTTCTTC.

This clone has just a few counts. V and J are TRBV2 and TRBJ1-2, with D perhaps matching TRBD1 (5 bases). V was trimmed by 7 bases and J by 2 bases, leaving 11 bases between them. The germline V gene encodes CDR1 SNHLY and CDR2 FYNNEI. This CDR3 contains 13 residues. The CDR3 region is CASKEGTNYGYTF. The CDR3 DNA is TGTGCCAGCAAGGAGGGGACGAACTATGGCTACACCTTC.

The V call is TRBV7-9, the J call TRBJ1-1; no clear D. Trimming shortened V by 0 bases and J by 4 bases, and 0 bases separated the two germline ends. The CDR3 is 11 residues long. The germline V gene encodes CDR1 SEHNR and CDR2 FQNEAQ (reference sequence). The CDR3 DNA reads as TGTGCCAGCAGCTTAGCCACTGAAGCTTTCTTT. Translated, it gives CASSLATEAFF.

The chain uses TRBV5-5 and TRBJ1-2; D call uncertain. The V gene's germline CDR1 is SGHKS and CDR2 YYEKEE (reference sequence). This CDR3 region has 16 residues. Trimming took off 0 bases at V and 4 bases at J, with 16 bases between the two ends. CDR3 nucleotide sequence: TGTGCCAGCAGCTTGGTCACGCCTCCAGGCCGCTATGGCTACACCTTC. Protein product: CASSLVTPPGRYGYTF.

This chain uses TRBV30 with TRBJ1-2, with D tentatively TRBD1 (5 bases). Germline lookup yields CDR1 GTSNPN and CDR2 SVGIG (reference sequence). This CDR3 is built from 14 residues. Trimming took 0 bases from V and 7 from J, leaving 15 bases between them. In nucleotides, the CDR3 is TGTGCCTGGAGTGTACAGGTCAGGCTCTCTGGCTACACCTTC. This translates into CAWSVQVRLSGYTF.

The CDR3 sequence: CASSLIAGGPTDTQYF. CDR3 DNA: TGTGCCAGCAGCTTAATAGCGGGAGGTCCCACAGATACGCAGTATTTT. V and J are TRBV11-2 and TRBJ2-3; 10 positions match TRBD2. V dropped 2 bases and J dropped 2; count of bases not matched to a gene: 4. CDR1 is SGHAT, CDR2 FQNNGV, per germline. CDR3 length equals 16 residues.

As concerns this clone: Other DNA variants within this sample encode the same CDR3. Here the CDR3 DNA reads TGTGCCAGCAGACTCCAAGAGACCCAGTACTTC. Protein: CASRLQETQYF. The chain uses TRBV28 and TRBJ2-5; D unresolved. The germline CDR1 and CDR2 sequences are MDHEN and SYDVKM. V lost 6 bases to trimming and J lost 1 base, with 3 bases between them. The CDR3 sequence is 11 residues long.